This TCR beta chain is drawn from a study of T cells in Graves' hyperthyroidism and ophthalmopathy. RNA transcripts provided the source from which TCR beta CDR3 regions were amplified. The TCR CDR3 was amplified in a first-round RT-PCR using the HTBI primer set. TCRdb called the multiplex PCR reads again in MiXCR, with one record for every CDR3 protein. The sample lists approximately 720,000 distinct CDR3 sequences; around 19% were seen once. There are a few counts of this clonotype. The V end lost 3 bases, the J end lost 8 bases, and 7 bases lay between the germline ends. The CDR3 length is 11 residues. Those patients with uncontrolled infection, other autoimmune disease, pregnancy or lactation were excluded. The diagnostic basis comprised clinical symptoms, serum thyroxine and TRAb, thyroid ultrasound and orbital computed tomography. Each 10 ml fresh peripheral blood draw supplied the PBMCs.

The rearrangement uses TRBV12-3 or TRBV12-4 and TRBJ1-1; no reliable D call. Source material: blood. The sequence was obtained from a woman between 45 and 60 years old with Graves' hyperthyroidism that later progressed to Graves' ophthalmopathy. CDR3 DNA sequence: TGTGCCAGCAGTTTCCGGCAGGAAGCTTTCTTT. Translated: CASSFRQEAFF.